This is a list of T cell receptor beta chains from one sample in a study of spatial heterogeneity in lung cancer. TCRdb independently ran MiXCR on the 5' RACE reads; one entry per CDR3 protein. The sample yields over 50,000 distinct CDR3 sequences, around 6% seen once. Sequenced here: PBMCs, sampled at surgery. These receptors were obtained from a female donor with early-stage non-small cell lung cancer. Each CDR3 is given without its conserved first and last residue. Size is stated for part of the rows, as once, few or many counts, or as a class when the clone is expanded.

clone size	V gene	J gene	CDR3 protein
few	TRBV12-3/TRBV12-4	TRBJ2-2	ASSTDTGELF
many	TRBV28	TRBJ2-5	ASSTTVPGRTQY
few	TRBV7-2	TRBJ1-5	ASSGGGGRTGSNQPQH
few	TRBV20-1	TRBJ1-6	SAPQGGAYSPLH
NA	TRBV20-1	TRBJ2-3	SARRTSGTADTQY
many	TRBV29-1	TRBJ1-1	SVALGEGNTEAF
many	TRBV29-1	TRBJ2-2	SVEGTSGSSAGELF
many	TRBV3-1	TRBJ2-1	ASSRSGAYNEQF
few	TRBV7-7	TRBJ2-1	ASSLGQENEQF
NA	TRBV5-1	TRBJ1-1	ASSLDGVMNTEAF
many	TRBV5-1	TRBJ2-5	ASRPGGETQY
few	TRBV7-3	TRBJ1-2	ASSLSTDYGYT
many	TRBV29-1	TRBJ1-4	SVPGLGSKLF
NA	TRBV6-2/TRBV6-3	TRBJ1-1	ASSYGLGSTEAF
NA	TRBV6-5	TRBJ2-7	ASSPLGGAREQY
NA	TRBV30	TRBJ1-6	AWSDGLSSPLH
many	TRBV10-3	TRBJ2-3	AISERALRSTDTQY
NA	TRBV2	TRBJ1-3	ASRRGQGLSGNTIY
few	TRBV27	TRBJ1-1	ATRSGQGLSAF
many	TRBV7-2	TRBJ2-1	ASSLGLAGGVHEQF
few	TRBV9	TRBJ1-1	ASSPSVGAGTEAF
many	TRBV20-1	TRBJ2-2	SAIGREGGTGELF
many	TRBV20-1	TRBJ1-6	SFPSGRTNSPLH
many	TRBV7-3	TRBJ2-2	ASSLSIGSPGELF
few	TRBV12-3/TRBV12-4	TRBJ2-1	ASSWLPGAYNEQF
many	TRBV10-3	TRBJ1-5	AISESGAGTQPQH
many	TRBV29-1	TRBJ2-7	SVPGQGRHEQY
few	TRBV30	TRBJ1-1	ALDRDTEAF
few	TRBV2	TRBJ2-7	ASTQAEEQY
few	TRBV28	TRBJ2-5	ASSLWADGGRETQY
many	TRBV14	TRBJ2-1	ASSPSGGNEQF
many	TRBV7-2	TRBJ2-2	ASSRAGANTGELF
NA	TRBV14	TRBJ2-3	ASSRMTSGPTDTQY
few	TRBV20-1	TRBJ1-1	SARRGRNTEAF
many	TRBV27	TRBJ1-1	ASRARGRGTEAF
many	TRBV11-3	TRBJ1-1	ASSSVPNTEAF
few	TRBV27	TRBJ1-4	ASRRGGTSNEKLF
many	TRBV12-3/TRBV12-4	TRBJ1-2	ASRKDGFYGYT
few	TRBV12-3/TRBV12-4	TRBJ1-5	ASSLGQGVKPQH
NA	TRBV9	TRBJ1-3	ASSADGSSGNTIY
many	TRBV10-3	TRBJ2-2	AISERWETGELF
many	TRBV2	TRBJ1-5	ASSLQGGQPQH